This T cell receptor (beta chain) originates from a study of blood T cells in healthy people across ages. Study-wide background: About one barcoded beta molecule per two T cells came from capture by template switching. The study, taken as a whole, reports: Aged donors had fewer naive CD4+ cells and lower diversity than long-lived donors.

A second PCR of roughly 7 to 11 cycles used a sample-barcoded 5' primer and a J-beta primer mix. Each cDNA molecule carried a tag from a template-switch adaptor that contained 12 random nucleotides. TCRdb reanalysed the 5' RACE reads using MiXCR and keeps one entry per CDR3 protein. This sample has more than 650,000 distinct CDR3 sequences, with about 20% found just once. With respect to this clonotype: What it binds is unknown.

V lost 6 bases and J lost 5; bases outside the gene matches: 6. This CDR3 comprises 14 residues. This chain connects TRBV12-3 or TRBV12-4 to TRBJ1-4; TRBD1 agrees at 7 bases. The origin of this receptor is a man aged 70-80 years in good health. The specimen sequenced was blood. In DNA, the CDR3 is TGTGCCAGCAGAGGGACAGTACCGAATGAAAAACTGTTTTTT. It is translated as CASRGTVPNEKLFF.